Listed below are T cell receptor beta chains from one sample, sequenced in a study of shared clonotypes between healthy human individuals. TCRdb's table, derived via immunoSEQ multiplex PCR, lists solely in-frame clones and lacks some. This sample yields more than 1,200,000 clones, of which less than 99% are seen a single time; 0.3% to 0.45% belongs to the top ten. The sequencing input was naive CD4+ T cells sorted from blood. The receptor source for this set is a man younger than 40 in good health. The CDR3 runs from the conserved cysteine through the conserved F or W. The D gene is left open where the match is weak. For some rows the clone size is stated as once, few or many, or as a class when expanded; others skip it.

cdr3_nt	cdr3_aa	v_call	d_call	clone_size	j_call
TGCGCCAGCAGTGAAGATCCTTTTGACACAGATACGCAGTATTTT	CASSEDPFDTDTQYF	TRBV10-1	-	-	TRBJ2-3
TGTGCCAGCAGCGTAGCAACAGGAGGGATAGGCACTGAAGCTTTCTTT	CASSVATGGIGTEAFF	TRBV9	-	-	TRBJ1-1
TGCAGCGTTAGAATAACGTACGAGCAGTACTTC	CSVRITYEQYF	TRBV29-1	-	-	TRBJ2-7
TGTGCCAGCAGCCTAATAGGTCGGTACGAGCAGTACTTC	CASSLIGRYEQYF	TRBV7-9	-	-	TRBJ2-7
TGTGCCAGCAGTTTAGAGGTGTGGTACGAGCAGTACTTC	CASSLEVWYEQYF	TRBV6-6	-	-	TRBJ2-7
TGCGCCAGCAGTGAGACCTCCGCGGGGACAGGGGGTATCAGTGGCTACACCTTC	CASSETSAGTGGISGYTF	TRBV10-1	TRBD1	-	TRBJ1-2
TGTGCCAGTACCCTTGGGGGGAACACTGAAGCTTTCTTT	CASTLGGNTEAFF	TRBV19	-	-	TRBJ1-1
TGTGCCAGCAGTGAATGGAGGGTAGGGAATCAGCCCCAGCATTTT	CASSEWRVGNQPQHF	TRBV2	-	-	TRBJ1-5
TGTGCCAGTAGTACGACAGGGACGGGTCTCAAGAACGAGCAGTACTTC	CASSTTGTGLKNEQYF	TRBV19	TRBD1	-	TRBJ2-7
TGCGCCAGCAGCCAAGTTGTTAGCGGGCCCTACAATGAGCAGTTCTTC	CASSQVVSGPYNEQFF	TRBV4-3	TRBD2	once	TRBJ2-1
TGCGCCAGCCGTATGACAGGCGCGAACACCGGGGAGCTGTTTTTT	CASRMTGANTGELFF	TRBV5-1	-	-	TRBJ2-2
TGCAGTGCTAGTGACAATGAAAAACTGTTTTTT	CSASDNEKLFF	TRBV20-1	-	-	TRBJ1-4
TGCGCCAGCAGCTTAGGGACACCAAACTACGAGCAGTACTTC	CASSLGTPNYEQYF	TRBV5-1	-	-	TRBJ2-7
TGCGCCAGCAGCTTGGGCCCGGGAGTCGGGAGGGTCGGCACAGATACGCAGTATTTT	CASSLGPGVGRVGTDTQYF	TRBV5-1	TRBD2	-	TRBJ2-3
TGTGCCAGCAGTTCGGAGCAGCCCCAGCATTTT	CASSSEQPQHF	TRBV27	-	-	TRBJ1-5
TGTGCCACCAGCAAAGGGACGAATCAGCCCCAGCATTTT	CATSKGTNQPQHF	TRBV15	-	-	TRBJ1-5
TGTGCCAGCAGTTCCCGAGGAATGGAGAATGAAAAACTGTTTTTT	CASSSRGMENEKLFF	TRBV28	-	-	TRBJ1-4
TGCGCCAGCAGCTTGGTTCCGGGAGTGTTTCAAGAGACCCAGTACTTC	CASSLVPGVFQETQYF	TRBV5-1	-	-	TRBJ2-5
TGTGCCATCAGTGCAGGACAACCTGAAAAACTGTTTTTT	CAISAGQPEKLFF	TRBV10-3	-	once	TRBJ1-4
TGCGCCAGCAGGGAAGGACAGATCAATGAGCAGTTCTTC	CASREGQINEQFF	TRBV10-2	-	-	TRBJ2-1
TGTGCCAGCAGCTTAGCATCAGGGGCGAGTTCCTACGAGCAGTACTTC	CASSLASGASSYEQYF	TRBV7-6	-	-	TRBJ2-7
TGTGCCAGCAGCGGCCGGTTGGGCACCATATATTTT	CASSGRLGTIYF	TRBV7-9	-	-	TRBJ1-3
TGTGCCAGCAGCGTACTGGGACAGGGGATAGAGACCCAGTACTTC	CASSVLGQGIETQYF	TRBV9	TRBD1	-	TRBJ2-5
TGTGCCAGCAGCTTATTCAGGGGCTCCTCAAGGGGCTACGAGCAGTACTTC	CASSLFRGSSRGYEQYF	TRBV7-8	-	-	TRBJ2-7
TGTGCCAGCAGCTTATTGAGGGACACTGAAGCTTTCTTT	CASSLLRDTEAFF	TRBV7-3	-	-	TRBJ1-1
TGTGCCAGCAGTGCCTCATACGAACAGGGGAATGAGCAGTTCTTC	CASSASYEQGNEQFF	TRBV6-4	TRBD1	once	TRBJ2-1
TGCGCCAGCAACCTAGCGGGAGGGCCAGGCGAGCAGTACTTC	CASNLAGGPGEQYF	TRBV5-1	TRBD2	-	TRBJ2-7
TGTGCCAGCAGCTTTTTGGTCGACAGGGGCTTCACTGAAGCTTTCTTT	CASSFLVDRGFTEAFF	TRBV7-9	TRBD1	-	TRBJ1-1
TGTGCCAGCAGCGGTGAACTAGCGGGAGGCTCCTACGAGCAGTACTTC	CASSGELAGGSYEQYF	TRBV9	TRBD2	-	TRBJ2-7
TGTGCCAGCAGTATCCGAGCCGGGACAGGCGGTGGCTACACCTTC	CASSIRAGTGGGYTF	TRBV28	TRBD1	-	TRBJ1-2
TGTGCCAGCAGCGTAGAATGCGGACTAGCGGGTTTAGCCCGTACCTACGAGCAGTACTTC	CASSVECGLAGLARTYEQYF	TRBV9	TRBD2	-	TRBJ2-7
TGTGCCAGCTGGGGGTCAACTAGCGGGGCGAGCTCCTACGAGCAGTACTTC	CASWGSTSGASSYEQYF	TRBV28	TRBD2	-	TRBJ2-7
TGTGCCAGCAGACCACAGGGGACCTCCTCCTACGAGCAGTACTTC	CASRPQGTSSYEQYF	TRBV6-6	TRBD1	-	TRBJ2-7